Shown below are 11 T cell receptor beta chains from a single sample sequenced in a study of regulatory T cells in long-lasting Graves disease. To make TCR beta libraries, researchers used iRepertoire HTBI primers and Arm-PCR of CDR3 regions. Via MiXCR, TCRdb re-called the multiplex PCR reads, giving one row per CDR3 protein. The sample has 400,000 to 500,000 distinct CDR3 sequences; about 21% are singletons. As to time point: persistent/refractory GD, antithyroid drugs over 5 years with positive TRAb. From PBMCs, RNA was extracted and then used to make the TCR library. The specimen comprised peripheral blood mononuclear cells (PBMCs), sampled when the disease was refractory, from a patient treated with antithyroid drugs. These receptors were obtained from a female donor with Graves disease.

The CDR3 DNA sequence: TGTGCCAGCAGCTTAGTAGGGGACAGGCGACCGCGCGAAGCTTTCTTT. This translates into CASSLVGDRRPREAFF. V and J are TRBV5-6 and TRBJ1-1, with 8 bases matching TRBD1. The CDR3 totals 16 residues. The V gene end was trimmed by 2 bases and the J gene end by 8 bases; junction bases not matched to a gene: 14. Germline lookup yields CDR1 SGHDT and CDR2 YYEEEE.

V and J are TRBV14 and TRBJ2-2; 12 positions match TRBD2. The germline CDR1 and CDR2 sequences are SGHDN and FVKESK. After removal of 4 bases from V and 8 bases from J, the junction contained 5 bases not matched to a gene. The length of the CDR3 is 15 residues. In DNA, the CDR3 is TGTGCCAGCAGCCGAGGACTAGCGGGATCAGGGGAGCTGTTTTTT. Translated: CASSRGLAGSGELFF.

This clonotype was recorded at least ten times. The chain has TRBV10-3 and TRBJ2-5, with TRBD1 as a possible D gene (6 bases). Germline values: CDR1 ENHRY, CDR2 SYGVKD. Deletions cut 7 bases from V and 5 bases from J, with 17 bases between. The CDR3 sequence is 14 residues long. CDR3 sequence: CAIKDSRPEETQYF. The CDR3 bases are TGTGCCATCAAGGACAGTCGTCCGGAGGAGACCCAGTACTTC.

This clonotype was detected a few times. The gene calls are TRBV28 and TRBJ2-1; the match to TRBD2 covers 9 bases. Germline lookup yields CDR1 MDHEN and CDR2 SYDVKM. This CDR3 region has 15 residues. The V and J ends lost 3 bases and 8 bases, in that order; junction bases with no gene match: 8. The DNA of the CDR3 is TGTGCCAGCAGTTTTGCCAGCGGGAGGACCCATGAGCAGTTCTTC. It yields the protein CASSFASGRTHEQFF. Using reference TRBV28 and TRBJ2-1 for the parts outside the CDR3, the full variable domain is DVKVTQSSRYLVKRTGEKVFLECVQDMDHENMFWYRQDPGLGLRLIYFSYDVKMKEKGDIPEGYSVSREKKERFSLILESASTNQTSMYLCASSFASGRTHEQFFGPGTRLTVL.

This clonotype has a count of ten or more. The chain is built from TRBV28 and TRBJ1-2, with D unclear. Germline lookup yields CDR1 MDHEN and CDR2 SYDVKM. The V and J ends lost 6 bases and 4 bases respectively, with 9 bases between them. The length of the CDR3 is 12 residues. The CDR3 DNA follows: TGTGCCAGCAGGATTATGGGCTATGGCTACACCTTC. Translation: CASRIMGYGYTF.

This clonotype was counted only a few times. This chain joins TRBV5-4 and TRBJ1-2; D remains ambiguous. Germline assignment: CDR1 SGHNT and CDR2 YYREEE (reference sequence). The ends were cut back, 0 bases at V and 3 bases at J, with 9 bases in the middle. This CDR3 spans 14 amino acids. In nucleotides, the CDR3 is TGTGCCAGCAGCTTGGTCCCGGCCGACTATGGCTACACCTTC. Translation: CASSLVPADYGYTF.

Details on this clonotype: A single base separates this from a much larger clone, so it may be a read error. A read error is likely, as this CDR3 ends without the conserved phenylalanine or tryptophan. The chain couples TRBV20-1 to TRBJ2-7, with D tentatively TRBD2 (6 bases). This CDR3 is built from 12 residues. CDR1 and CDR2 (germline): DFQATT, SNEGSKA (reference sequence). Trimming removed 3 bases at V and 6 bases at J, with 12 bases between. CDR3 coding DNA: TGCAGTGCTAGGACGGGAGTAGCCGAGCAGTACCTC. Its protein is CSARTGVAEQYL.

The sample holds a few counts of this clonotype. This chain connects TRBV4-1 to TRBJ1-2; D might be TRBD1 (5 bases). V gave up 4 bases and J gave up 5 bases, with 14 bases separating them. This CDR3 contains 14 residues. Per the germline V gene, CDR1 is MGHRA and CDR2 is YSYEKL. CDR3 sequence reads: CASSPDRGGYGYTF. The DNA of the CDR3 is TGCGCCAGCAGCCCCGACCGGGGGGGATATGGCTACACCTTC.

This rearrangement joins TRBV7-9 to TRBJ2-3; D ambiguous. The CDR3 length is 14 residues. V was shortened by 3 bases and J by 6 bases, with 13 bases between the two germline ends. Germline V lookup: CDR1 SEHNR, CDR2 FQNEAQ (reference sequence). The CDR3 nucleotides read TGTGCCAGCAGCTTGGAAGCGAAGAGGGATACGCAGTATTTT. Its protein product is CASSLEAKRDTQYF.

This clonotype was observed a handful of times. V gene TRBV10-3 combines with J gene TRBJ2-5; 8 positions match TRBD1. This CDR3 is built from 15 residues. The V gene end was trimmed by 6 bases and the J gene end by 1 base; junction bases not matched to a gene: 7. Germline CDR1 and CDR2: ENHRY and SYGVKD. CDR3 protein: CAISETGGPQETQYF. Here the CDR3 DNA reads TGTGCCATCAGCGAAACAGGGGGTCCCCAAGAGACCCAGTACTTC.

This clonotype was picked up a small number of times. This chain's CDR3 is CASSETGGEDEAFF. The CDR3 bases are TGCGCCAGCAGTGAAACAGGGGGCGAGGATGAAGCTTTCTTT. The V call is TRBV10-2, the J call TRBJ1-1; TRBD1 matches at 9 bases. In germline, CDR1 is WSHSY, CDR2 SAAADI. The CDR3 loop spans 14 amino acids. After removal of 3 bases from V and 7 bases from J, the junction contained 6 bases not matched to a gene.